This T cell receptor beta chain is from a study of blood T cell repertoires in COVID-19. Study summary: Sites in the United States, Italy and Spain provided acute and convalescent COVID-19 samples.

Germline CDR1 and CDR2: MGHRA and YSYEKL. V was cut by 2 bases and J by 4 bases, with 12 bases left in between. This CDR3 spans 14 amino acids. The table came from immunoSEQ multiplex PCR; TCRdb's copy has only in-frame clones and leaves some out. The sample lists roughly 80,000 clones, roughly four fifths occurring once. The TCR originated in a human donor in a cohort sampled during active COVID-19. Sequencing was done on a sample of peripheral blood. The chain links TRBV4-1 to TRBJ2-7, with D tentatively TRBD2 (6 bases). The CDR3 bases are TGCGCCAGCAGCCAAACTAGCCGGGAGTACGAGCAGTACTTC. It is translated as CASSQTSREYEQYF.